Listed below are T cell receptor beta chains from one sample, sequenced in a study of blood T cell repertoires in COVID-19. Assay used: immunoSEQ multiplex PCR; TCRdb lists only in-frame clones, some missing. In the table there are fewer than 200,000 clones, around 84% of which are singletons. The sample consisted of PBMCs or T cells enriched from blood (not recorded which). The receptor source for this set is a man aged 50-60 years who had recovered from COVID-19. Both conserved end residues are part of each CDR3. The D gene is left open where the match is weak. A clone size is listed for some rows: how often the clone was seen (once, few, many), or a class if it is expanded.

CASSLWDIPRRAVLHF | TGTGCCAGCAGCTTATGGGACATACCTCGACGTGCCGTCCTCCACTTT | NA | TRBJ1-6 | NA | 16 | TRBV7-9
CASSPRTGVGNTIYF | TGTGCCAGCTCACCACGGACAGGGGTTGGAAACACCATATATTTT | TRBD1 | TRBJ1-3 | NA | 15 | TRBV18
CASTLRTGILGTDTQYF | TGTGCCAGCACCTTGCGGACAGGGATTCTAGGCACAGATACGCAGTATTTT | TRBD1 | TRBJ2-3 | once | 17 | TRBV7-2
CAWSGQGYQPQHF | TGTGCCTGGAGTGGGCAGGGTTATCAGCCCCAGCATTTT | NA | TRBJ1-5 | NA | 13 | TRBV30
CASRGQGGYGYTF | TGTGCCAGCCGGGGACAGGGCGGCTATGGCTACACCTTC | TRBD1 | TRBJ1-2 | NA | 13 | TRBV25-1
CASRSRDGSSGNTIYF | TGTGCCAGCAGATCGCGGGACGGATCCTCTGGAAACACCATATATTTT | NA | TRBJ1-3 | NA | 16 | TRBV28
CASNRDKDTGELFF | TGTGCCAGCAACCGGGACAAAGACACCGGGGAGCTGTTTTTT | NA | TRBJ2-2 | NA | 14 | TRBV3-1/TRBV3-2
CASSLTSGVTDTQYF | TGTGCCAGCAGCTTGACTAGCGGGGTCACAGATACGCAGTATTTT | TRBD2 | TRBJ2-3 | NA | 15 | TRBV5-6
CASSVRQGYSNQPQHF | TGTGCCAGCAGTGTGCGACAGGGATATAGCAATCAGCCCCAGCATTTT | TRBD1 | TRBJ1-5 | NA | 16 | TRBV6-1
CASSLNPRTSGISYEQYF | TGTGCCAGCAGCTTAAACCCGCGGACTAGCGGGATCTCCTACGAGCAGTACTTC | TRBD2 | TRBJ2-7 | once | 18 | TRBV7-9
CASSLTGGAVSEQYF | TGCGCCAGCAGCTTGACAGGGGGCGCGGTGTCCGAGCAGTACTTC | TRBD1 | TRBJ2-7 | NA | 15 | TRBV5-1